This TCR beta chain was profiled in a study of T-cell reconstitution after alpha-beta-depleted transplantation in children. The TCRbeta library incorporated unique molecular identifiers. TCRdb reprocessed the PCR reads via MiXCR and lists one record per CDR3 protein. The repertoire has 250,000 to 400,000 distinct CDR3 sequences, approximately 23% of them found once; the top ten carry approximately 11%. This clonotype was recorded at least ten times. Sequenced here: PBMCs, mostly from graft donor cells, sampled 180 days after TCRalphabeta/CD19-depleted stem cell transplant. The receptor's source is a male patient under 18 who had a stem cell transplant for acute lymphoblastic leukemia, so the T cells may come from the graft donor.

CDR3: CASSDNEQFF. The CDR3 DNA follows: TGTGCCAGCAGCGACAATGAGCAGTTCTTC. V and J are TRBV7-7 and TRBJ2-1, with D unresolved. This CDR3 region has 10 residues. Germline assignment: CDR1 SSHAT and CDR2 FNYEAQ (reference sequence). Trimming removed 5 bases at V and 5 bases at J, with 1 base between. Drawing the rest from reference TRBV7-7 and TRBJ2-1, the complete variable domain is GAGVSQSPRYKVTKRGQDVTLRCDPISSHATLYWYQQALGQGPEFLTYFNYEAQPDKSGLPSDRFSAERPEGSISTLTIQRTEQRDSAMYRCASSDNEQFFGPGTRLTVL.